The rows below give T cell receptor beta chains drawn from one sample of a study of blood T cell repertoires in COVID-19. Data came from immunoSEQ multiplex PCR; TCRdb stores just in-frame clones and leaves some out. The sample holds about 120,000 clones, 85% to 90% seen once. Input material: peripheral blood. The receptors were sampled from a woman in her fifties or sixties with acute or convalescent COVID-19. Each CDR3 is given with its conserved first and last residue. A D gene is named only where the DNA matches it firmly. Rows give clone size only sometimes, using once, few, many, or a class for an expanded clone.

j_call,v_call,d_call,clone_size,cdr3_aa,cdr3_nt
TRBJ1-2,TRBV27,TRBD1,.,CASRPTGGPYGYTF,TGTGCCAGCAGACCGACAGGGGGCCCCTATGGCTACACCTTC
TRBJ1-4,TRBV6-1,TRBD1,.,CASSVGPGRTGNEKLFF,TGTGCCAGCAGTGTAGGGCCGGGAAGGACAGGGAATGAAAAACTGTTTTTT
TRBJ2-5,TRBV29-1,.,.,CSAQGAETQYF,TGCAGCGCCCAAGGGGCCGAGACCCAGTACTTC
TRBJ2-5,TRBV7-2,TRBD1,.,CASSLRGRQGLETQYF,TGTGCCAGCAGCTTAAGGGGGCGCCAAGGGTTAGAGACCCAGTACTTC
TRBJ1-2,TRBV7-9,TRBD1,once,CASSGTGQTGYTF,TGTGCCAGCAGCGGGACAGGCCAGACTGGCTACACCTTC
TRBJ2-1,TRBV4-1,.,.,CASSPAGASGMIYNEQFF,TGCGCCAGCAGCCCAGCAGGGGCCAGCGGGATGATATACAATGAGCAGTTCTTC
TRBJ1-4,TRBV18,.,.,CASSPRQNNEKLFF,TGTGCCAGCTCACCACGGCAGAATAATGAAAAACTGTTTTTT
TRBJ2-4,TRBV6-5,TRBD1,.,CASSSTGDIQYF,TGTGCCAGCAGTTCGACAGGGGACATTCAGTACTTC
TRBJ2-7,TRBV19,.,.,CASSIVPGQSYEQYF,TGTGCCAGTAGTATAGTCCCTGGACAGTCCTACGAGCAGTACTTC
TRBJ2-3,TRBV3-1/TRBV3-2,.,.,CASSQESSSTDTQYF,TGTGCCAGCAGCCAAGAGAGTTCTAGCACAGATACGCAGTATTTT
TRBJ2-5,TRBV7-8,.,.,CASRAGVETQYF,TGTGCCAGCCGGGCAGGGGTAGAGACCCAGTACTTC
TRBJ1-4,TRBV5-5,.,once,CASSRWGGEKLFF,TGTGCCAGCAGCCGATGGGGAGGCGAAAAACTGTTTTTT
TRBJ2-1,TRBV27,TRBD2,.,CASRLTGLAGVNEQFF,TGTGCCAGCAGGCTGACAGGACTAGCGGGAGTTAATGAGCAGTTCTTC
TRBJ2-7,TRBV7-2,TRBD1,few,CASSQDRGLYEQYF,TGTGCCAGCAGCCAGGACAGGGGGCTCTACGAGCAGTACTTC
TRBJ2-7,TRBV19,TRBD2,.,CASSGLAGTPYEQYF,TGTGCCAGTAGTGGACTAGCGGGGACCCCCTACGAGCAGTACTTC
TRBJ2-3,TRBV7-2,TRBD2,.,CASSEGLAGGLYTDTQYF,TGTGCCAGCAGCGAGGGGCTAGCGGGGGGCCTTTACACAGATACGCAGTATTTT
TRBJ2-1,TRBV6-5,TRBD2,.,CASSLGLSGSSKQFF,TGTGCCAGCAGTCTCGGTCTTAGCGGGAGCTCGAAGCAGTTCTTC
TRBJ1-1,TRBV14,.,.,CASSQEGVGLNTEAFF,TGTGCCAGCAGCCAGGAGGGTGTAGGGCTGAACACTGAAGCTTTCTTT
TRBJ1-4,TRBV30,.,.,CAWSSTGWATNEKLFF,TGTGCCTGGAGTTCCACAGGGTGGGCAACTAATGAAAAACTGTTTTTT
TRBJ1-1,TRBV7-2,.,.,CASSTTSFTEAFF,TGTGCCAGCAGCACCACAAGTTTCACTGAAGCTTTCTTT
TRBJ1-3,TRBV6-5,.,.,CASNNPNSGNTIYF,TGTGCCAGCAACAATCCGAACTCTGGAAACACCATATATTTT
TRBJ2-1,TRBV6-5,.,.,CASSTAGEQFF,TGTGCCAGCAGTACGGCAGGTGAGCAGTTCTTC
TRBJ1-1,TRBV6-6,.,.,CAANREGVTEAFF,TGTGCCGCCAACAGGGAGGGAGTCACTGAAGCTTTCTTT
TRBJ2-1,TRBV7-2,.,.,CASSPASVYNEQFF,TGTGCCAGCAGCCCAGCGTCAGTATACAATGAGCAGTTCTTC
TRBJ1-2,TRBV27,.,.,CASSRQALNYGYTF,TGTGCCAGCAGTCGGCAGGCCCTCAACTATGGCTACACCTTC
TRBJ1-1,TRBV19,.,.,CASSTLNTEAFF,TGTGCCAGTTCGACATTGAACACTGAAGCTTTCTTT
TRBJ1-2,TRBV3-1/TRBV3-2,TRBD1,.,CASSPPGGDYGYTF,TGTGCCAGCAGCCCGCCAGGGGGTGACTATGGCTACACCTTC
TRBJ1-1,TRBV6-5,.,.,CASSYGERTEAFF,TGTGCCAGCAGTTATGGAGAACGGACTGAAGCTTTCTTT
TRBJ2-5,TRBV29-1,.,.,CSVDTRRETQYF,TGCAGCGTTGACACTAGGCGGGAGACCCAGTACTTC
TRBJ1-4,TRBV7-2,.,.,CASSRGSPNEKLFF,TGTGCCAGCAGCCGGGGGTCTCCTAATGAAAAACTGTTTTTT
TRBJ2-5,TRBV3-1/TRBV3-2,TRBD2,.,CASSPGTSGAQETQYF,TGTGCCAGCAGCCCCGGGACTAGCGGGGCCCAAGAGACCCAGTACTTC
TRBJ1-5,TRBV20-1,TRBD1,few,CSASPGGVGNQPQHF,TGCAGTGCTAGTCCAGGGGGAGTGGGCAATCAGCCCCAGCATTTT
TRBJ1-1,TRBV2,.,.,CASSDVKDTLLLRGEAFF,TGTGCCAGCAGTGACGTAAAGGACACACTCCTCCTGCGGGGTGAAGCTTTCTTT
TRBJ2-7,TRBV5-6,.,many,CASSHGGPSYEQYF,TGTGCCAGCAGCCACGGGGGGCCCTCCTACGAGCAGTACTTC
TRBJ2-7,TRBV7-2,.,.,CASSVQTTYEQYF,TGTGCCAGCAGTGTACAGACCACCTACGAGCAGTACTTC
TRBJ2-7,TRBV6-2/TRBV6-3,TRBD1,.,CASNPGQGLYEQYF,TGTGCCAGCAACCCGGGACAGGGGCTTTACGAGCAGTACTTC
TRBJ2-7,TRBV3-1/TRBV3-2,.,.,CASSQVTYEQYF,TGTGCCAGCAGCCAAGTTACCTACGAGCAGTACTTC
TRBJ2-1,TRBV16,.,once,CASSQFVPANLNNEQFF,TGTGCCAGCAGCCAATTTGTCCCCGCGAATTTGAACAATGAGCAGTTCTTC
TRBJ1-2,TRBV18,TRBD1,few,CASSRPGQGNYGYTF,TGTGCCAGCTCACGCCCGGGACAGGGTAACTATGGCTACACCTTC
TRBJ2-3,TRBV19,TRBD2,.,CASTLRGASGRGDTQYF,TGTGCCAGTACTCTTAGGGGAGCTAGCGGGAGAGGAGATACGCAGTATTTT
TRBJ2-3,TRBV5-5,.,.,CASSLAPSTDTQYF,TGTGCCAGCAGCTTGGCCCCTAGCACAGATACGCAGTATTTT
TRBJ2-1,TRBV7-3,.,.,CASSLARDNEQFF,TGTGCCAGCAGCTTGGCCAGGGACAATGAGCAGTTCTTC
TRBJ2-3,TRBV19,.,once,CASSARGGGETQYF,TGTGCCAGTAGCGCTAGGGGAGGGGGTGAGACGCAGTATTTT
TRBJ2-7,TRBV18,TRBD1,.,CASSPPQGQGIGEQYF,TGTGCCAGCTCACCACCGCAGGGACAGGGGATAGGCGAGCAGTACTTC
TRBJ1-4,TRBV14,.,.,CASSHHAGVRRGNEKLFF,TGTGCCAGCAGCCATCATGCGGGGGTCCGCCGGGGGAATGAAAAACTGTTTTTT
TRBJ2-3,TRBV6-2/TRBV6-3,TRBD1,.,CASSYGTGSTDTQYF,TGTGCCAGCAGTTACGGGACAGGGAGCACAGATACGCAGTATTTT
TRBJ1-1,TRBV19,.,.,CASSDTDTEAFF,TGTGCCAGTAGCGATACGGACACTGAAGCTTTCTTT